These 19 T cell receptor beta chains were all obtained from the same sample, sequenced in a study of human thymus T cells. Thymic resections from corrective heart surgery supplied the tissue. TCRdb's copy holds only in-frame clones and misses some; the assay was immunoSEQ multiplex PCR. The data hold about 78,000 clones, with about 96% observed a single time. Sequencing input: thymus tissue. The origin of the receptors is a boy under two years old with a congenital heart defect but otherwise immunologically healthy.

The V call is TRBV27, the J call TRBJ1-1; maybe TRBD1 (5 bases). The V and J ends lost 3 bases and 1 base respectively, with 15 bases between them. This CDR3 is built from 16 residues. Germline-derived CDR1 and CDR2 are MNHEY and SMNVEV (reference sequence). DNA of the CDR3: TGTGCCAGCAGTTTGGCGCAGGGAAAGTGGAACACTGAAGCTTTCTTT. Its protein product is CASSLAQGKWNTEAFF.

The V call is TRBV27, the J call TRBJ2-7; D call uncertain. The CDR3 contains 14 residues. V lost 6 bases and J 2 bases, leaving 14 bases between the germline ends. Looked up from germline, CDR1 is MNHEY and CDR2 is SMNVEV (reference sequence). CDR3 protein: CASSPLHGAYEQYF. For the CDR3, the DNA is TGTGCCAGCAGCCCACTTCACGGAGCCTACGAGCAGTACTTC.

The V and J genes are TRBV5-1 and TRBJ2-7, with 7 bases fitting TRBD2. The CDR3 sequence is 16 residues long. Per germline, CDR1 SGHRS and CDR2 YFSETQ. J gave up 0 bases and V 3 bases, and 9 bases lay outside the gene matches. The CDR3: CASSWNIAGLSYEQYF. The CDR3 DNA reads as TGCGCCAGCAGCTGGAACATAGCGGGCCTCTCCTACGAGCAGTACTTC. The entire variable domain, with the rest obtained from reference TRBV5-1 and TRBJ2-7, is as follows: KAGVTQTPRYLIKTRGQQVTLSCSPISGHRSVSWYQQTPGQGLQFLFEYFSETQRNKGNFPGRFSGRQFSNSRSEMNVSTLELGDSALYLCASSWNIAGLSYEQYFGPGTRLTVT.

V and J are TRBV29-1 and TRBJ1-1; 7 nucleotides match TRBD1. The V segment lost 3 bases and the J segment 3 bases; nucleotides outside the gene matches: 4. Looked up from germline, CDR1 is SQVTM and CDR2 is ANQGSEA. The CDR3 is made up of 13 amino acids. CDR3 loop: CSVDKQGYTEAFF. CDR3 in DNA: TGCAGCGTTGATAAACAGGGGTACACTGAAGCTTTCTTT.

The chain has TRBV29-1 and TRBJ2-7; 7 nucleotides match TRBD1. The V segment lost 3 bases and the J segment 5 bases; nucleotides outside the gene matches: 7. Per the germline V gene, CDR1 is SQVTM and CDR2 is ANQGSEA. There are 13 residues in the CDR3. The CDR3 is CSVDGSGGNEQYF. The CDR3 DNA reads TGCAGCGTTGATGGCTCAGGGGGTAACGAGCAGTACTTC.

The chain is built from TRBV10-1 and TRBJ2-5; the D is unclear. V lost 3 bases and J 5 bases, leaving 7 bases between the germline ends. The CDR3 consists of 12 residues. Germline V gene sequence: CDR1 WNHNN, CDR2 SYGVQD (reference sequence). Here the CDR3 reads CASSDVAETQYF. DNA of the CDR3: TGCGCCAGCAGTGATGTCGCCGAGACCCAGTACTTC.

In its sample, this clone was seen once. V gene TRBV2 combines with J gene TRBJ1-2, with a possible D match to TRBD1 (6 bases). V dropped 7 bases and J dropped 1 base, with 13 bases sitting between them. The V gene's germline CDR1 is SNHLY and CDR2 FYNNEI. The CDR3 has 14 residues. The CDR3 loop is CASILRGDNYGYTF. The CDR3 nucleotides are TGTGCCAGCATATTAAGGGGGGATAACTATGGCTACACCTTC.

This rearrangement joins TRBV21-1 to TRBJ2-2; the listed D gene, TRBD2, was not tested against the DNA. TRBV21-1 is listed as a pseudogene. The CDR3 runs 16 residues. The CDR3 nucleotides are TGTGCCAGCAGCAAAGTCAGTTTCTGGAGGAGCCGGGAGCTGTTTTTT. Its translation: CASSKVSFWRSRELFF.

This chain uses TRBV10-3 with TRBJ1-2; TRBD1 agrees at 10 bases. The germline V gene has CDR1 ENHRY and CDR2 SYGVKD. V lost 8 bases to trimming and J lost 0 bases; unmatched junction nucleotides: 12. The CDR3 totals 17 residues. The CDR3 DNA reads TGTGCCATCGCTTACGGGACAGGGGTGCCTACTAACTATGGCTACACCTTC. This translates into CAIAYGTGVPTNYGYTF.

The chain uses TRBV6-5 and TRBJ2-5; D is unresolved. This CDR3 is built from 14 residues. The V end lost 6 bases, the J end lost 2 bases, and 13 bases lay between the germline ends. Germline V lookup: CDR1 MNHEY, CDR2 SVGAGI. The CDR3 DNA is TGTGCCAGCAGCCGACTCAAATCACAAGAGACCCAGTACTTC. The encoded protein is CASSRLKSQETQYF.

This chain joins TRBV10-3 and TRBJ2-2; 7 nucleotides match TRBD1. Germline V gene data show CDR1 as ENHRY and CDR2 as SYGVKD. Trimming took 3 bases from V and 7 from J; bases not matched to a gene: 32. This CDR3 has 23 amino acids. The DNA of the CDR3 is TGTGCCATCAGTGACAAAATCTTACAGGGGTTGAGAAGTTTAAGCGGAGTCAGCGGGGAGCTGTTTTTT. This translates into CAISDKILQGLRSLSGVSGELFF.

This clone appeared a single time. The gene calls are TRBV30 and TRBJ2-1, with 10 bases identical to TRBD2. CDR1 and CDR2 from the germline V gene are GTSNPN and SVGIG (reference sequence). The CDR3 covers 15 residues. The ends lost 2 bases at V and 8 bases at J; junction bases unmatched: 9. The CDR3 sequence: CAWSPGTSVGHEQFF. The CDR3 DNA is TGTGCCTGGAGTCCCGGGACTAGCGTAGGCCATGAGCAGTTCTTC.

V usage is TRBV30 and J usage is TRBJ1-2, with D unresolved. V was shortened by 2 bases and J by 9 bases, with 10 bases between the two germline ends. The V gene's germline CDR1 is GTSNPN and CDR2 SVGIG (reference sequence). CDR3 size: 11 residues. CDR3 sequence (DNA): TGTGCCTGGAGTCCCTGTTATCGCTACACCTTC. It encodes CAWSPCYRYTF. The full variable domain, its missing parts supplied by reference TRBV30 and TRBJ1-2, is SQTIHQWPATLVQPVGSPLSLECTVEGTSNPNLYWYRQAAGRGLQLLFYSVGIGQISSEVPQNLSASRPQDRQFILSSKKLLLSDSGFYLCAWSPCYRYTFGSGTRLTVV.

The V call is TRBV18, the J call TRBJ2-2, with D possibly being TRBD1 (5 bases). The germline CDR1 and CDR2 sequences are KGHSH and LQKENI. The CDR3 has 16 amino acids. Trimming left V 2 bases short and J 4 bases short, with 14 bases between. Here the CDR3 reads CASSPYPGIFTGELFF. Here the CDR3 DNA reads TGTGCCAGCTCACCATACCCAGGGATCTTCACCGGGGAGCTGTTTTTT.

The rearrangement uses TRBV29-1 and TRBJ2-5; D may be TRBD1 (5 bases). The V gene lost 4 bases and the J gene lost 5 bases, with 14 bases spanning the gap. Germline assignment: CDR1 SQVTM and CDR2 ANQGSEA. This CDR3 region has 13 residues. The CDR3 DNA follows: TGCAGCGTTGTAAGCAGGGCGGTTGAGACCCAGTACTTC. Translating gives CSVVSRAVETQYF. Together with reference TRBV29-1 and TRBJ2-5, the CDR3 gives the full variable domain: SAVISQKPSRDICQRGTSLTIQCQVDSQVTMMFWYRQQPGQSLTLIATANQGSEATYESGFVIDKFPISRPNLTFSTLTVSNMSPEDSSIYLCSVVSRAVETQYFGPGTRLLVL.

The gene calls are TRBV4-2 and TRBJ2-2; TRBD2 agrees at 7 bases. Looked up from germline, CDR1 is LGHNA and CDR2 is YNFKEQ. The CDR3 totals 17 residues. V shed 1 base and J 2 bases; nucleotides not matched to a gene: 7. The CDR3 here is CASSQVPGGRNTGELFF. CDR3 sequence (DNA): TGTGCCAGCAGCCAAGTCCCTGGCGGGAGAAACACCGGGGAGCTGTTTTTT.

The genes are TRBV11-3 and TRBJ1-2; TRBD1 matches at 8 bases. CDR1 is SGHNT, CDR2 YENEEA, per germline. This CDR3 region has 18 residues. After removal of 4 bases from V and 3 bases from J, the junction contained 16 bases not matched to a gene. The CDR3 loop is CASSSGGESPRAHYGYTF. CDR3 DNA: TGTGCCAGCAGCTCAGGGGGCGAAAGCCCTCGAGCTCACTATGGCTACACCTTC. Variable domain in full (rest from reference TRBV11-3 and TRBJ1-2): EAGVVQSPRYKIIEKKQPVAFWCNPISGHNTLYWYLQNLGQGPELLIRYENEEAVDDSQLPKDRFSAERLKGVDSTLKIQPAELGDSAVYLCASSSGGESPRAHYGYTFGSGTRLTVV.

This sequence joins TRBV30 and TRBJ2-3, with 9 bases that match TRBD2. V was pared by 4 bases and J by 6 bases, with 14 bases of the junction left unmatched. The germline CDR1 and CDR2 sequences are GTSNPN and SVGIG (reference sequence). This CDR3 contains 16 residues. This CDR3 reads CAWTPGLAGRGDTQYF. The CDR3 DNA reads TGTGCCTGGACCCCGGGTCTAGCGGGACGTGGGGATACGCAGTATTTT.

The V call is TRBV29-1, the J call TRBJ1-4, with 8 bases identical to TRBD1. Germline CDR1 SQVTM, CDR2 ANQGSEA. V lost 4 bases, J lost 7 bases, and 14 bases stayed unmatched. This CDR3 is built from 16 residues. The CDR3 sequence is CSVGGTGLDKSEKLFF. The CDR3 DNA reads TGCAGCGTTGGTGGGACAGGCCTGGACAAGAGTGAAAAACTGTTTTTT.